This T cell receptor (beta chain) derives from a study of PD-1 blockade in classical Hodgkin lymphoma. About the study: Nivolumab was given intravenously to patients at 3 mg/kg every 2 weeks.

Clones were sequenced by immunoSEQ multiplex PCR, and TCRdb holds only the in-frame ones, with some missing. The data hold tens of thousands of clones, with roughly four fifths observed a single time. Germline CDR1 is MDHEN and CDR2 is SYDVKM. Unmatched junction bases numbered 4, after V lost 4 bases and J lost 3 bases. The CDR3 runs to 15 residues. On this clone itself: Its target is not known.

General study findings and limits: Diversity similar to that of newly diagnosed patients was seen at baseline in complete responders.

As to time point: cycle 4 day 1 (C4D1), after around six weeks of nivolumab. In every patient, relapse followed autologous stem cell transplantation, while exposure to brentuximab vedotin differed. Complete response, partial response or progressive disease constituted the best response categories observed. The material was peripheral blood mononuclear cells (PBMCs), obtained before the fourth cycle of nivolumab. This sequence joins TRBV28 and TRBJ2-3; TRBD1 aligns across 10 bases. The TCR was taken from a human donor with classical Hodgkin lymphoma. As DNA, the CDR3 is TGTGCCAGCAGTTGGACAGGGGGATTAACAGATACGCAGTATTTT. Protein sequence: CASSWTGGLTDTQYF. Looking up the rest from reference TRBV28 and TRBJ2-3 gives the full variable domain: DVKVTQSSRYLVKRTGEKVFLECVQDMDHENMFWYRQDPGLGLRLIYFSYDVKMKEKGDIPEGYSVSREKKERFSLILESASTNQTSMYLCASSWTGGLTDTQYFGPGTRLTVL.